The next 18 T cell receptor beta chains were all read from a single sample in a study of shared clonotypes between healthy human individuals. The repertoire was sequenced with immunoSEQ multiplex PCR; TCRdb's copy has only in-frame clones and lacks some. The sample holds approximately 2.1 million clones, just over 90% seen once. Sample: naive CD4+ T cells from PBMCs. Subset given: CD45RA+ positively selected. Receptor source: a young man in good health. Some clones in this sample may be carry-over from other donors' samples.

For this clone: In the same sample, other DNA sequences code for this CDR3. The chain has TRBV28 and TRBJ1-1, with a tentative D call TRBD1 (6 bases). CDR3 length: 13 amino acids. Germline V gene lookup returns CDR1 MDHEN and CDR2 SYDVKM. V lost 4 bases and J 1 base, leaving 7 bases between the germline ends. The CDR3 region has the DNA TGTGCCAGCAGTTCCAGGGGGAACACTGAAGCTTTCTTT. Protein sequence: CASSSRGNTEAFF.

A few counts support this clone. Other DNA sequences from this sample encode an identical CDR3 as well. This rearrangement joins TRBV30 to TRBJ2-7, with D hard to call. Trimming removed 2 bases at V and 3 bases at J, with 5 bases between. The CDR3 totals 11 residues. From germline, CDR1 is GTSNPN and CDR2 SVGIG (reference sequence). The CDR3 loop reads CAWSYGYEQYF. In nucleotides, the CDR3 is TGTGCCTGGAGTTACGGCTACGAGCAGTACTTC.

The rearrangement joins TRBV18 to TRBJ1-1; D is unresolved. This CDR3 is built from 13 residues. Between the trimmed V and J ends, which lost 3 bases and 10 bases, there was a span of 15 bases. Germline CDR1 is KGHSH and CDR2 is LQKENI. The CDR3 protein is CASSPLGSEGAFF. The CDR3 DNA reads TGTGCCAGCTCACCCCTGGGGTCCGAGGGAGCTTTCTTT.

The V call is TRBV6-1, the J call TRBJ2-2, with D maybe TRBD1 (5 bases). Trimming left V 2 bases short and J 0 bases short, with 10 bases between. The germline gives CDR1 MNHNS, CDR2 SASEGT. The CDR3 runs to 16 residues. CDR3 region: CASSEQGLANTGELFF. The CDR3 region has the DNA TGTGCCAGCAGTGAACAGGGCCTCGCGAACACCGGGGAGCTGTTTTTT.

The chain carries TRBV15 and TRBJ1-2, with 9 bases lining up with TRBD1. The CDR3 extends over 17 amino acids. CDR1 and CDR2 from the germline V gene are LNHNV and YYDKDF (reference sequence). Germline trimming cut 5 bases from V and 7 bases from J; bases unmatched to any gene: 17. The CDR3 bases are TGTGCCACCAGCCGAGGGGCCCCGGGACAGGGTGAAGGTGGCTACACCTTC. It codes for CATSRGAPGQGEGGYTF.

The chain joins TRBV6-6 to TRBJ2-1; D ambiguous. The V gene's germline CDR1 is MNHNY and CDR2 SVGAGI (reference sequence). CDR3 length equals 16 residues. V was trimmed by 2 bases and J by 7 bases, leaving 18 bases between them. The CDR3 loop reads CASSYPRLGEANEQFF. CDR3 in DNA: TGTGCCAGCAGTTACCCGCGACTCGGCGAGGCTAATGAGCAGTTCTTC.

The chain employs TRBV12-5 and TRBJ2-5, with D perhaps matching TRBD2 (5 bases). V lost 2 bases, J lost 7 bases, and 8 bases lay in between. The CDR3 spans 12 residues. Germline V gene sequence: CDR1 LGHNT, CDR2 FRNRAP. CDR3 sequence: CASGLPGGTQYF. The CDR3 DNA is TGTGCTAGTGGTTTGCCTGGAGGGACCCAGTACTTC.

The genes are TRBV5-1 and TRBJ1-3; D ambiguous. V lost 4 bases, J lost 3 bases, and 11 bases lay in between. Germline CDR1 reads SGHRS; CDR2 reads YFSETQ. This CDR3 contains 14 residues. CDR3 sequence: CASSPRNSGNTIYF. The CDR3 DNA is TGCGCCAGCAGCCCCAGAAACAGTGGAAACACCATATATTTT.

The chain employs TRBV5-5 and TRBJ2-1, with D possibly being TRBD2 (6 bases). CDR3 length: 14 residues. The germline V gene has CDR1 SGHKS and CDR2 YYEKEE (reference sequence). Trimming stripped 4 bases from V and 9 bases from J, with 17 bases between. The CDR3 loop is CASSPLAGQGEQFF. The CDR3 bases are TGTGCCAGCAGCCCCCTCGCGGGGCAGGGTGAGCAGTTCTTC.

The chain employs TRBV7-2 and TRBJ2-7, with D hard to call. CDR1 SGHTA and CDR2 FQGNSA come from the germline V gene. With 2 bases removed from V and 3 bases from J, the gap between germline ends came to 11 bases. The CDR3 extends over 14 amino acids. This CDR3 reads CASSLWAEDYEQYF. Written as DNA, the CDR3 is TGTGCCAGCAGCTTATGGGCCGAGGACTACGAGCAGTACTTC. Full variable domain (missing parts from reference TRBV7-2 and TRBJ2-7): GAGVSQSPSNKVTEKGKDVELRCDPISGHTALYWYRQSLGQGLEFLIYFQGNSAPDKSGLPSDRFSAERTGGSVSTLTIQRTQQEDSAVYLCASSLWAEDYEQYFGPGTRLTVT.

The CDR3 protein is CASSLEGVGGDEQYF. The CDR3 region has the DNA TGTGCCAGCAGTTTAGAGGGGGTCGGGGGGGACGAGCAGTACTTC. The V gene is TRBV27, the J gene TRBJ2-7, with 8 nucleotides matching TRBD2. Unmatched junction bases numbered 8, after V lost 2 bases and J lost 5 bases. Looked up from germline, CDR1 is MNHEY and CDR2 is SMNVEV (reference sequence). The CDR3 runs 15 residues.

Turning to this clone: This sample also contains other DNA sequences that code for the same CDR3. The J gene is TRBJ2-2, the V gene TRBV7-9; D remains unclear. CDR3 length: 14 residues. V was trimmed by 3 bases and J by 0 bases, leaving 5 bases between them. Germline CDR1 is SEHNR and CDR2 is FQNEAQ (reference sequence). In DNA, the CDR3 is TGTGCCAGCAGCTTGGGTACGAACACCGGGGAGCTGTTTTTT. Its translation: CASSLGTNTGELFF.

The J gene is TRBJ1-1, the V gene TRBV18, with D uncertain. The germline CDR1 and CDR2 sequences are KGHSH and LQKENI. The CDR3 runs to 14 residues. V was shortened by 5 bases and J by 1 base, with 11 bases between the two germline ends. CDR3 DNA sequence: TGTGCCAGCTCATCCTCGGGAACGAACACTGAAGCTTTCTTT. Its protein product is CASSSSGTNTEAFF.

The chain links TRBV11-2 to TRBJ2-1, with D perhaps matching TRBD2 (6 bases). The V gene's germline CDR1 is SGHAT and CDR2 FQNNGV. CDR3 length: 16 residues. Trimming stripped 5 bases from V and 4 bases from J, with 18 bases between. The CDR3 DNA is TGTGCCAGCAGCCACACGACTAGAGCATTTTACAATGAGCAGTTCTTC. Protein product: CASSHTTRAFYNEQFF.

CDR3 bases: TGCGCCAGCAGCTTGGCACAGGGAGAAATCTATGGCTACACCTTC. Translation: CASSLAQGEIYGYTF. The rearrangement joins TRBV5-1 to TRBJ1-2; D may be TRBD1 (6 bases). V lost 0 bases and J 4 bases, leaving 13 bases between the germline ends. CDR1 and CDR2 (germline): SGHRS, YFSETQ. This CDR3 spans 15 amino acids.

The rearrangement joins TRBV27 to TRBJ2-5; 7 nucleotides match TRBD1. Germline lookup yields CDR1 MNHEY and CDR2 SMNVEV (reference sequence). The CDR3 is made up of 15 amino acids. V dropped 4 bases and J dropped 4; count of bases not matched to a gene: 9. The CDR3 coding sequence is TGTGCCAGCAGTTCTGTAGTCACAGGGGTAGAGACCCAGTACTTC. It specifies CASSSVVTGVETQYF.

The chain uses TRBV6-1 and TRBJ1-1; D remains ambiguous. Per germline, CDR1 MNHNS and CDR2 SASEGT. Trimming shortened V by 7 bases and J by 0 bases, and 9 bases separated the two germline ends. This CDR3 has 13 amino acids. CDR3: CASTGILNTEAFF. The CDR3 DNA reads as TGTGCCAGCACGGGGATTCTGAACACTGAAGCTTTCTTT.

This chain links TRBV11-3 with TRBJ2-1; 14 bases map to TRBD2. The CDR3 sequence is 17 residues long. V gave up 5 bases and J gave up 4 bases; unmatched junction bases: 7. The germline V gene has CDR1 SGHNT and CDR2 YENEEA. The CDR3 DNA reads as TGTGCCAGCAGCAAGGGACTAGCGGGAGAGTGGTACAATGAGCAGTTCTTC. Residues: CASSKGLAGEWYNEQFF.